The 6 T cell receptor beta chains below all came from one sample that was sequenced in a study of T-cell reconstitution after alpha-beta-depleted transplantation in children. Unique molecular identifiers were used in preparing the TCRbeta library. Using its own MiXCR run on the PCR reads, TCRdb lists one record per CDR3 protein. The sample comprises 610,000 or so distinct CDR3 sequences, over 20% of which are singletons, and about a third rests with the top ten. The sequencing here drew on PBMCs, taken before TCRalphabeta/CD19-depleted stem cell transplant. Source of these receptors: a boy younger than two with Wiskott-Aldrich syndrome, due to receive a stem cell transplant.

This clonotype was observed a handful of times. The chain carries TRBV20-1 and TRBJ1-1; 7 nucleotides match TRBD1. Per the germline V gene, CDR1 is DFQATT and CDR2 is SNEGSKA (reference sequence). V was clipped by 2 bases and J by 2 bases; unmatched bases: 5. The CDR3 is 14 residues long. CDR3 DNA sequence: TGCAGTGCTAGAAAGGAGGGGGCAAACACTGAAGCTTTCTTT. It yields the protein CSARKEGANTEAFF.

This clonotype was seen only a few times. This chain connects TRBV29-1 to TRBJ2-7, with D maybe TRBD1 (5 bases). The CDR3 totals 11 residues. V was trimmed by 6 bases and J by 3 bases, leaving 9 bases between them. The germline gives CDR1 SQVTM, CDR2 ANQGSEA. In DNA, the CDR3 is TGCAGCGTGACAGTGGTCTACGAGCAGTACTTC. Translating gives CSVTVVYEQYF.

V is TRBV6-5 and J is TRBJ2-1, with D hard to call. This CDR3 region has 11 residues. CDR1 and CDR2 (germline): MNHEY, SVGAGI. Trimming took off 8 bases at V and 7 bases at J, with 9 bases between the two ends. The CDR3 sequence: CASGRINEQFF. For the CDR3, the DNA is TGTGCCAGCGGACGAATTAATGAGCAGTTCTTC.

This clonotype has more than one count but fewer than ten. The chain carries TRBV20-1 and TRBJ2-2, with a possible D match to TRBD2 (5 bases). The V and J ends lost 0 bases and 5 bases respectively, with 10 bases between them. The germline V gene encodes CDR1 DFQATT and CDR2 SNEGSKA (reference sequence). The length of the CDR3 is 14 residues. Here the CDR3 reads CSAREGGATGELFF. In DNA, the CDR3 is TGCAGTGCTAGAGAAGGAGGAGCAACCGGGGAGCTGTTTTTT.

The chain is built from TRBV5-1 and TRBJ2-1, with 7 bases lining up with TRBD1. In germline, CDR1 is SGHRS, CDR2 YFSETQ. Losses at the gene ends were 0 bases for V and 9 bases for J; bases not matched to a gene: 6. The CDR3 loop spans 14 amino acids. CDR3 sequence reads: CASSLARGKGEQFF. CDR3 nucleotide sequence: TGCGCCAGCAGCTTGGCCAGGGGGAAGGGTGAGCAGTTCTTC.

V usage is TRBV7-9 and J usage is TRBJ2-5; D is undetermined. With 0 bases removed from V and 3 bases from J, the gap between germline ends came to 8 bases. The CDR3 covers 14 residues. Per the germline V gene, CDR1 is SEHNR and CDR2 is FQNEAQ (reference sequence). This CDR3 is CASSLARTEETQYF. The CDR3 coding sequence is TGTGCCAGCAGCTTAGCGAGGACGGAAGAGACCCAGTACTTC.